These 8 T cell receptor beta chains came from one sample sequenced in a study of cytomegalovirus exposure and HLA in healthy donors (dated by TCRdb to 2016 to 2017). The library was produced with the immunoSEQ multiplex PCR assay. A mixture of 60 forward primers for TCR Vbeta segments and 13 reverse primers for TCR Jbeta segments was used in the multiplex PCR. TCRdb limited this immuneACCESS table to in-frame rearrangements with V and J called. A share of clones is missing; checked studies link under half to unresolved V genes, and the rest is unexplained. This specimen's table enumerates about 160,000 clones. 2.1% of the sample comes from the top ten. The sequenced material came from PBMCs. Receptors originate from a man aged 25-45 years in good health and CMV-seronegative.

This CDR3 is CASSLDPSGTSGDTQYF. CDR3 DNA sequence: TGCGCCAGCAGCTTGGACCCCTCCGGGACTAGCGGAGATACGCAGTATTTT. The chain joins TRBV5-1 to TRBJ2-3; 11 bases map to TRBD2. The germline gives CDR1 SGHRS, CDR2 YFSETQ. The CDR3 extends over 17 amino acids. With V trimmed by 0 bases and J by 5 bases, 8 bases remained unmatched.

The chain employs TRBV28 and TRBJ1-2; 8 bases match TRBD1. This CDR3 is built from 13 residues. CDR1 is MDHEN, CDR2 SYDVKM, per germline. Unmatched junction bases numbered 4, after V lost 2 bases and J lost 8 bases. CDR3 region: CASSLPTGVGYTF. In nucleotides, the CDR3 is TGTGCCAGCAGTTTACCGACAGGGGTGGGCTACACCTTC.

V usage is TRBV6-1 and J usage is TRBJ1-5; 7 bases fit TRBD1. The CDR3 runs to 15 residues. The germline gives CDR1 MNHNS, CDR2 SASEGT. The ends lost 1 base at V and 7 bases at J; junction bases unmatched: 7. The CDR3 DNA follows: TGTGCCAGCAGTGAAGAGGAGGCAGGGGGACAGCCCCAGCATTTT. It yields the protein CASSEEEAGGQPQHF.

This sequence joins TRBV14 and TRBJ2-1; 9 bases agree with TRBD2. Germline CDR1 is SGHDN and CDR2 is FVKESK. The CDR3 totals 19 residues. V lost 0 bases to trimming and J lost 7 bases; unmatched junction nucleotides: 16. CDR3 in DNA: TGTGCCAGCAGCCAAGATCGAATAACTAGCGGGCTTCAAGGGAATGAGCAGTTCTTC. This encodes CASSQDRITSGLQGNEQFF.

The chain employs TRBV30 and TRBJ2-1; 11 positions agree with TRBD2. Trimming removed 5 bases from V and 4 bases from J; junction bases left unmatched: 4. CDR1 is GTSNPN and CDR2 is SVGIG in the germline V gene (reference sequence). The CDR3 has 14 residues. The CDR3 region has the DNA TGTGCCTGGGCTAGCGGGAGGAATTACAATGAGCAGTTCTTC. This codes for CAWASGRNYNEQFF.

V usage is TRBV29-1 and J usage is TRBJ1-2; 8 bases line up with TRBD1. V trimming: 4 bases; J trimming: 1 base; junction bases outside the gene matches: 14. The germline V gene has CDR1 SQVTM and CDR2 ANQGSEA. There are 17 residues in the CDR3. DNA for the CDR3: TGCAGCGTTGGCCCCTTCCAGGGGGCGCCGAATAACTATGGCTACACCTTC. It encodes CSVGPFQGAPNNYGYTF.

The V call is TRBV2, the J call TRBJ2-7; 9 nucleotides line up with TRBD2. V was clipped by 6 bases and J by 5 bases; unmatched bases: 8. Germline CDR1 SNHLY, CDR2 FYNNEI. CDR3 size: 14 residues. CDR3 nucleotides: TGTGCCAGCAGGGGCCTAGCGGGACTACACGAGCAGTACTTC. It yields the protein CASRGLAGLHEQYF.

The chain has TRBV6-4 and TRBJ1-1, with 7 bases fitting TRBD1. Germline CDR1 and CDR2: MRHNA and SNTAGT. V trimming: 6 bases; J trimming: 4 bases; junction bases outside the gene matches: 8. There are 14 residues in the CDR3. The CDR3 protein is CASSKTGKFTEAFF. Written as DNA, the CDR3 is TGTGCCAGCAGCAAGACAGGGAAATTCACTGAAGCTTTCTTT.